This record concerns one T cell receptor beta chain sequence. What it recognizes is unknown. The ends were cut back, 6 bases at V and 1 base at J, with 13 bases in the middle. The CDR3 has 15 amino acids. Germline CDR1 SNHLY, CDR2 FYNNEI. Patients chosen for sequencing had CD8+CD57+ cells that had expanded, as shown by flow cytometry. The study sampled blood from patients who had received no therapy. The sample is drawn from a study of CD8+CD57+ T cells in acquired aplastic anemia. Study-level background: Sorted CD4+ and CD8+ cells yielded DNA averaging about 3.2 ug.

The TCR beta profiling, which covered VDJ combination and CDR3 sequence, was carried out using genomic DNA as the template. TCRdb reprocessed the reads via MiXCR and lists one record per CDR3 protein. The data hold around 170,000 distinct CDR3 sequences, with under 55% observed a single time. Broader study findings: CD8+ Simpson's diversity showed no significant patient-control difference.

The rearrangement joins TRBV2 to TRBJ2-4; D is undetermined. Input material: sorted CD4+, CD8+, or CD8+CD57+ T cells (not recorded which) from PBMCs. The clonotype comes from a human donor with aplastic anemia. CDR3 nucleotides: TGTGCCAGCAGCCCATGGGATGGGGCCAAAAACATTCAGTACTTC. It translates to CASSPWDGAKNIQYF.